Listed below are T cell receptor beta chains from one sample, sequenced in a study of vaccination effects on CD4 cells after COVID-19. Only in-frame clones appear in the TCRdb table, and some are missing; sequencing was by immunoSEQ multiplex PCR. The table shows more than 35,000 clones, with about two thirds occurring only once. Antigens for these TCRs are unknown. The specimen was CD4+ T cells from PBMCs cultured with HCoV-NL63 spike peptides, collected before COVID-19 vaccination. The receptors stem from a human donor who had a prior SARS-CoV-2 infection. Both conserved end residues are part of each CDR3. Each record gives: D gene, V gene, J gene, clone size, CDR3 DNA, CDR3 protein. D genes are given only for firm matches. Clone size, where shown, is once, few, many, or a class for clones that have expanded.

D: -
V: TRBV12-3/TRBV12-4
J: TRBJ2-3
size: -
DNA: TGTGCCAGCAGTATACACAGGGCTAGTACGCAGTATTTT
CDR3: CASSIHRASTQYF

D: -
V: TRBV19
J: TRBJ1-2
size: -
DNA: TGTGCCAGTAGGATAATCGGGGACCCAAGTGGCTACACCTTC
CDR3: CASRIIGDPSGYTF

D: -
V: TRBV5-4
J: TRBJ1-1
size: -
DNA: TGTGCCAGCAGCCCCCGTCAGGGAAGGGAGGACACTGAAGCTTTCTTT
CDR3: CASSPRQGREDTEAFF

D: TRBD1
V: TRBV5-8
J: TRBJ2-2
size: -
DNA: TGTGCCAGCAGCCCGGGACAGGGACACACGAACACCGGGGAGCTGTTTTTT
CDR3: CASSPGQGHTNTGELFF

D: TRBD1
V: TRBV4-2
J: TRBJ1-5
size: -
DNA: TGTGCCAGCAGCTACCGGATTACAGGGGCCAGCAATCAGCCCCAGCATTTT
CDR3: CASSYRITGASNQPQHF

D: -
V: TRBV6-5
J: TRBJ2-7
size: -
DNA: TGTGCCAGCGGGGGGGCGTGGGGCGCAGGGAACGAGCAGTACTTC
CDR3: CASGGAWGAGNEQYF

D: -
V: TRBV5-1
J: TRBJ1-2
size: -
DNA: TGCGCCAGCAGCACCCGTTCTGGGACACTGTATGGCTACACCTTC
CDR3: CASSTRSGTLYGYTF

D: -
V: TRBV6-6
J: TRBJ1-6
size: -
DNA: TGTGCCAGCAGTTCAGGAGACTCACCCCTCCACTTT
CDR3: CASSSGDSPLHF

D: TRBD1
V: TRBV6-5
J: TRBJ2-1
size: -
DNA: TGTGCCAGCAGTTCGACGTGGACAGGACTCAATGAGCAGTTCTTC
CDR3: CASSSTWTGLNEQFF

D: TRBD2
V: TRBV7-2
J: TRBJ2-7
size: -
DNA: TGTGCCAGCAGCGCCCTTGGCGGGAGCTATTACGAGCAGTACTTC
CDR3: CASSALGGSYYEQYF

D: -
V: TRBV7-2
J: TRBJ2-3
size: once
DNA: TGTGCCAGCAGCTTAAAAGCGGGAGATACGCAGTATTTT
CDR3: CASSLKAGDTQYF

D: TRBD1
V: TRBV6-2/TRBV6-3
J: TRBJ2-4
size: once
DNA: TGTGCCAGCAGTCTCCGGGACAGGGGTAGGGCCAAAAACATTCAGTACTTC
CDR3: CASSLRDRGRAKNIQYF

D: -
V: TRBV7-2
J: TRBJ2-3
size: -
DNA: TGTGCCAGCAGCCCTACCACTGAGACGCAGTATTTT
CDR3: CASSPTTETQYF

D: -
V: TRBV11-2
J: TRBJ2-1
size: -
DNA: TGTGCCAGCAGCTTAGTCGGGAGTCGCAATGAGCAGTTCTTC
CDR3: CASSLVGSRNEQFF

D: TRBD2
V: TRBV10-3
J: TRBJ2-7
size: -
DNA: TGTGCCATCAGTGGTGGGACTAGCGGGAGGTACGAGCAGTACTTC
CDR3: CAISGGTSGRYEQYF

D: TRBD1
V: TRBV2
J: TRBJ1-5
size: -
DNA: TGTGCCAGCAAGGGGACAGAAGATCAGCCCCAGCATTTT
CDR3: CASKGTEDQPQHF

D: TRBD2
V: TRBV9
J: TRBJ2-7
size: -
DNA: TGTGCCAGCAGCGTAGCTGCCGGGACTAGTATCGTTCACGAGCAGTACTTC
CDR3: CASSVAAGTSIVHEQYF

D: TRBD1
V: TRBV3-1/TRBV3-2
J: TRBJ2-7
size: -
DNA: TGTGCCAGCAGCCAAGATCTGGACAGGACCAGGGAGTACTTC
CDR3: CASSQDLDRTREYF

D: TRBD1
V: TRBV3-1/TRBV3-2
J: TRBJ1-1
size: few
DNA: TGTGCCAGCAGCCAAACCCATTTCCAGGGGGCGGCTGAAGCTTTCTTT
CDR3: CASSQTHFQGAAEAFF

D: TRBD2
V: TRBV12-5
J: TRBJ2-1
size: few
DNA: TGTGCTAGTGGTTCGGGACTAGCGGGAGTGGCCTACAATGAGCAGTTCTTC
CDR3: CASGSGLAGVAYNEQFF

D: -
V: TRBV7-8
J: TRBJ2-2
size: medium-sized
DNA: TGTGCCAGCAGCCTCTCTAGTTCTAGGTACACCGGGGAGCTGTTTTTT
CDR3: CASSLSSSRYTGELFF

D: TRBD2
V: TRBV4-2
J: TRBJ2-1
size: -
DNA: TGTGCCAGCAGCCAAGTAAACAGCGGGAGGGCCCGCAATGAGCAGTTCTTC
CDR3: CASSQVNSGRARNEQFF

D: TRBD1
V: TRBV2
J: TRBJ1-6
size: -
DNA: TGTGCCAGCAGACAGGGGCCGAATTCACCCCTCCACTTT
CDR3: CASRQGPNSPLHF

D: TRBD1
V: TRBV14
J: TRBJ2-7
size: -
DNA: TGTGCCAGCAGCCAATGGGGACAGCAAAGCTACGAGCAGTACTTC
CDR3: CASSQWGQQSYEQYF

D: TRBD2
V: TRBV9
J: TRBJ2-5
size: -
DNA: TGTGCCAGCAGCGTAGGGACTAGCGGGGCGCAAGAGACCCAGTACTTC
CDR3: CASSVGTSGAQETQYF

D: -
V: TRBV5-4
J: TRBJ1-2
size: few
DNA: TGTGCCAGCAGGTCCGGGACGGCTTATGGCTACACCTTC
CDR3: CASRSGTAYGYTF

D: TRBD1
V: TRBV3-1/TRBV3-2
J: TRBJ2-7
size: few
DNA: TGTGCCAGCATGGAGGCAGGGGGCGGGGTACCCTACGAGCAGTACTTC
CDR3: CASMEAGGGVPYEQYF

D: -
V: TRBV9
J: TRBJ1-4
size: -
DNA: TGTGCCAGCAGCGGGAACGGCAATGATGAAAAACTGTTTTTT
CDR3: CASSGNGNDEKLFF

D: -
V: TRBV23-1
J: TRBJ2-7
size: few
DNA: TGCGCCAGCAGTCAAGCCCCCAGCGAATACCACTCCTACGAGCAGTACTTC
CDR3: CASSQAPSEYHSYEQYF

D: -
V: TRBV10-3
J: TRBJ1-1
size: -
DNA: TGTGCCATCAGTCCCGCCCGGACTTTGAACACTGAAGCTTTCTTT
CDR3: CAISPARTLNTEAFF

D: -
V: TRBV18
J: TRBJ1-1
size: few
DNA: TGTGCCAGCTCACCACTCCAGGCAAACACTGAAGCTTTCTTT
CDR3: CASSPLQANTEAFF

D: TRBD1
V: TRBV27
J: TRBJ1-1
size: -
DNA: TGTGCCAGCAGCCGCACGACAGGGTTGAACACTGAAGCTTTCTTT
CDR3: CASSRTTGLNTEAFF

D: -
V: TRBV7-3
J: TRBJ2-2
size: -
DNA: TGTGCCAGCAGCTTAACGGCCAGCGCCGGGGAGCTGTTTTTT
CDR3: CASSLTASAGELFF

D: -
V: TRBV2
J: TRBJ2-7
size: once
DNA: TGTGCCAGCAGTGCCCATGGGGGAACCTACGAGCAGTACTTC
CDR3: CASSAHGGTYEQYF

D: -
V: TRBV4-2
J: TRBJ2-2
size: -
DNA: TGTGCCAGCAGCCATGGCGGAAGCTACACCGGGGAGCTGTTTTTT
CDR3: CASSHGGSYTGELFF

D: TRBD1
V: TRBV24-1
J: TRBJ1-5
size: -
DNA: TGTGCCACCAGTGACGCATACAGGGGAAGCAATCAGCCCCAGCATTTT
CDR3: CATSDAYRGSNQPQHF

D: -
V: TRBV7-9
J: TRBJ1-1
size: -
DNA: TGTGCCAGCATCCCCTCTGGGGGGATCACTGAAGCTTTCTTT
CDR3: CASIPSGGITEAFF

D: -
V: TRBV4-2
J: TRBJ2-2
size: few
DNA: TGTGCCAGCAGCCTGGACAGACACAACACCGGGGAGCTGTTTTTT
CDR3: CASSLDRHNTGELFF

D: -
V: TRBV15
J: TRBJ1-6
size: once
DNA: TGTGCCACCAGCCCTCGACAGGAGACTCCACCCCTCCACTTT
CDR3: CATSPRQETPPLHF

D: -
V: TRBV7-3
J: TRBJ2-3
size: once
DNA: TGTGCCAGCAGCTTAACCCCGGGAGTAACCGATACGCAGTATTTT
CDR3: CASSLTPGVTDTQYF

D: TRBD2
V: TRBV3-1/TRBV3-2
J: TRBJ2-3
size: -
DNA: TGTGCCAGCTCCCAGCGGGGGGCTCGAGATACGCAGTATTTT
CDR3: CASSQRGARDTQYF

D: TRBD1
V: TRBV12-3/TRBV12-4
J: TRBJ2-1
size: few
DNA: TGTGCCAGCAGTGGACAGGGTATGAATGAGCAGTTCTTC
CDR3: CASSGQGMNEQFF

D: TRBD2
V: TRBV5-5
J: TRBJ2-7
size: -
DNA: TGTGCCAGCAGCATGGGGGGGATTTACGAGCAGTACTTC
CDR3: CASSMGGIYEQYF

D: -
V: TRBV7-8
J: TRBJ2-7
size: few
DNA: TGTGCCAGCAGCTTAGCCCGGGGCGAGCAGTACTTC
CDR3: CASSLARGEQYF

D: -
V: TRBV5-8
J: TRBJ1-3
size: -
DNA: TGTGCCAGCAGCTCCGGGATGTACTCTGGAAACACCATATATTTT
CDR3: CASSSGMYSGNTIYF